These 19 T cell receptor beta chains came from one sample sequenced in a study of control samples from healthy donors and cancer patients. Clones were sequenced by immunoSEQ multiplex PCR, and TCRdb holds only the in-frame ones, with some missing. The sample includes fewer than 500,000 clones, 80% to 95% of them seen just once. The sample taken for sequencing was PBMCs. These TCRs come from a man aged 35 to 55 with head and neck cancer.

This sequence joins TRBV27 and TRBJ1-4; 10 bases are shared with TRBD1. The CDR3 contains 17 residues. Unmatched junction bases numbered 9, after V lost 5 bases and J lost 3 bases. The germline gives CDR1 MNHEY, CDR2 SMNVEV (reference sequence). CDR3 sequence reads: CASSPRQGALANEKLFF. DNA for the CDR3: TGTGCCAGCAGTCCTAGACAGGGGGCATTGGCTAATGAAAAACTGTTTTTT. Looking up the rest from reference TRBV27 and TRBJ1-4 gives the full variable domain: EAQVTQNPRYLITVTGKKLTVTCSQNMNHEYMSWYRQDPGLGLRQIYYSMNVEVTDKGDVPEGYKVSRKEKRNFPLILESPSPNQTSLYFCASSPRQGALANEKLFFGSGTQLSVL.

The rearrangement uses TRBV18 and TRBJ1-2; D gene ambiguous. Germline CDR1 is KGHSH and CDR2 is LQKENI. This CDR3 comprises 13 residues. V dropped 3 bases and J dropped 4 bases, with 9 bases sitting between them. CDR3 sequence: CASSPEGFYGYTF. The CDR3 DNA sequence: TGTGCCAGCTCACCGGAGGGATTCTATGGCTACACCTTC.

The rearrangement joins TRBV3-1 (or the pseudogene TRBV3-2) to TRBJ1-6; D call uncertain. In germline, CDR1 is LGHDT, CDR2 YNNKEL (reference sequence). V shed 5 bases and J shed 7 bases, with 6 bases lying between them. CDR3 length equals 12 residues. In nucleotides, the CDR3 is TGTGCCAGCAGCGATTTCAATTCACCCCTCCACTTT. Amino acids: CASSDFNSPLHF.

J is TRBJ2-7 and V is TRBV12-3 or TRBV12-4, with D hard to call. The V end was cut by 5 bases, the J end by 7 bases, with 9 bases between. The CDR3 sequence is 11 residues long. The CDR3 loop reads CASSTAWEQYF. Written as DNA, the CDR3 is TGTGCCAGCAGTACGGCCTGGGAGCAGTACTTC.

The chain has TRBV30 and TRBJ2-1; 7 bases line up with TRBD2. There are 13 residues in the CDR3. Germline V gene sequence: CDR1 GTSNPN, CDR2 SVGIG (reference sequence). The junction had 3 bases not matched to a gene; V was cut back by 4 bases and J by 3 bases. The CDR3 is CAWKWGGYNEQFF. In nucleotides, the CDR3 is TGTGCCTGGAAGTGGGGGGGCTACAATGAGCAGTTCTTC.

The chain uses TRBV9 and TRBJ2-5; the D is unclear. The CDR3 sequence is 15 residues long. V lost 5 bases, J lost 1 base, and 15 bases lay in between. The germline V gene has CDR1 SGDLS and CDR2 YYNGEE. DNA of the CDR3: TGTGCCAGCAGAAGGGAACCGAGTCTCCAAGAGACCCAGTACTTC. Residues: CASRREPSLQETQYF.

The rearrangement uses TRBV5-1 and TRBJ2-1; the D is unclear. Germline CDR1 SGHRS, CDR2 YFSETQ. With 4 bases removed from V and 3 bases from J, the gap between germline ends came to 8 bases. This CDR3 contains 13 residues. This chain's CDR3 is CASSDSGYNEQFF. CDR3 DNA: TGCGCCAGCAGCGACTCCGGCTACAATGAGCAGTTCTTC. The variable domain in full, with the rest retrieved from reference TRBV5-1 and TRBJ2-1, is KAGVTQTPRYLIKTRGQQVTLSCSPISGHRSVSWYQQTPGQGLQFLFEYFSETQRNKGNFPGRFSGRQFSNSRSEMNVSTLELGDSALYLCASSDSGYNEQFFGPGTRLTVL.

The J gene is TRBJ2-2, the V gene TRBV28; D perhaps matches TRBD1 (6 bases). The V and J ends lost 2 bases and 4 bases respectively, with 8 bases between them. Germline lookup yields CDR1 MDHEN and CDR2 SYDVKM. This CDR3 is built from 14 residues. The CDR3 here is CASSLTGPTGELFF. The CDR3 DNA sequence: TGTGCCAGCAGTTTAACAGGGCCCACCGGGGAGCTGTTTTTT.

The genes are TRBV7-9 and TRBJ2-1, with TRBD2 identical over 12 bases. In germline, CDR1 is SEHNR, CDR2 FQNEAQ (reference sequence). There are 15 residues in the CDR3. V was pared by 5 bases and J by 4 bases, with 3 bases of the junction left unmatched. CDR3 protein: CASSHGLAGYNEQFF. The DNA for the CDR3 is TGTGCCAGCAGCCACGGACTAGCGGGGTACAATGAGCAGTTCTTC.

The chain carries TRBV6-1 and TRBJ2-1; D uncertain. The V gene lost 3 bases and the J gene lost 8 bases, with 8 bases spanning the gap. The CDR3 is made up of 12 amino acids. CDR1 and CDR2 (germline): MNHNS, SASEGT. The CDR3: CASSDQRDEQFF. The CDR3 region has the DNA TGTGCCAGCAGTGACCAGCGAGATGAGCAGTTCTTC.

The chain carries TRBV5-1 and TRBJ2-3; no definite D call. CDR3 size: 15 residues. The V and J ends lost 0 bases and 0 bases respectively, with 8 bases between them. In germline, CDR1 is SGHRS, CDR2 YFSETQ. The chain's CDR3 is CASSLDAASTDTQYF. The CDR3 coding sequence is TGCGCCAGCAGCTTGGATGCTGCTAGCACAGATACGCAGTATTTT. The variable domain in full, with the rest retrieved from reference TRBV5-1 and TRBJ2-3, is KAGVTQTPRYLIKTRGQQVTLSCSPISGHRSVSWYQQTPGQGLQFLFEYFSETQRNKGNFPGRFSGRQFSNSRSEMNVSTLELGDSALYLCASSLDAASTDTQYFGPGTRLTVL.

The chain has TRBV5-6 and TRBJ2-7; D gene ambiguous. Germline V gene lookup returns CDR1 SGHDT and CDR2 YYEEEE. The germline V and J ends were trimmed by 4 bases and 1 base, with 3 bases remaining between them. The CDR3 consists of 11 residues. CDR3 DNA sequence: TGTGCCAGCAGCGGATCCTACGAGCAGTACTTC. Translation gives CASSGSYEQYF.

The chain links TRBV7-8 to TRBJ2-1, with D possibly being TRBD1 (6 bases). Trimming pared 7 bases from V and 2 bases from J, leaving 9 bases between. Germline values: CDR1 SGHVS, CDR2 FQNEAQ. CDR3 size: 13 residues. In DNA form, the CDR3 reads TGTGCCAGCAATACAGGGACCTACAATGAGCAGTTCTTC. This translates into CASNTGTYNEQFF. The full variable domain, its missing parts supplied by reference TRBV7-8 and TRBJ2-1, is GAGVSQSPRYKVAKRGQDVALRCDPISGHVSLFWYQQALGQGPEFLTYFQNEAQLDKSGLPSDRFFAERPEGSVSTLKIQRTQQEDSAVYLCASNTGTYNEQFFGPGTRLTVL.

CDR3 sequence (DNA): TGTGCCAGCAGGCCACTGGGCGGCATTTGGAATGAGCAGTTCTTC. Its protein product is CASRPLGGIWNEQFF. The genes are TRBV11-2 and TRBJ2-1; no firm D call. V lost 6 bases to trimming and J lost 7 bases, with 19 bases between them. In germline, CDR1 is SGHAT, CDR2 FQNNGV. This CDR3 spans 15 amino acids.

The chain employs TRBV11-2 and TRBJ2-1; TRBD2 matches at 7 bases. The CDR3 covers 13 residues. The junction had 2 bases not matched to a gene; V was cut back by 5 bases and J by 4 bases. The germline gives CDR1 SGHAT, CDR2 FQNNGV. In DNA form, the CDR3 reads TGTGCCAGCAGCCCGGGACTATACAATGAGCAGTTCTTC. It specifies CASSPGLYNEQFF.

This clone was observed a few times. Other DNA sequences in the same sample also yield this CDR3. J is TRBJ1-5 and V is TRBV6-5; D unresolved. Germline V gives CDR1 MNHEY, CDR2 SVGAGI. This CDR3 spans 13 amino acids. V lost 6 bases and J lost 0, with 6 bases in between. The CDR3 here is CASRLNSNQPQHF. DNA for the CDR3: TGTGCCAGCAGACTGAATAGCAATCAGCCCCAGCATTTT.

V usage is TRBV28 and J usage is TRBJ1-5; D ambiguous. V was shortened by 9 bases and J by 5 bases, with 14 bases between the two germline ends. Germline V lookup: CDR1 MDHEN, CDR2 SYDVKM. The CDR3 has 13 amino acids. Here the CDR3 DNA reads TGTGCCAGTAGGCCCCCCCCGGATCAGCCCCAGCATTTT. Amino acids: CASRPPPDQPQHF.

V is TRBV29-1 and J is TRBJ1-2; TRBD1 might be the D (6 bases). Germline CDR1 and CDR2: SQVTM and ANQGSEA. This CDR3 is built from 14 residues. V was trimmed by 6 bases and J by 2 bases, leaving 16 bases between them. The CDR3 nucleotides read TGCAGCGTCTTAGGACAGCCGGGGAACTATGGCTACACCTTC. Encoded protein: CSVLGQPGNYGYTF.

The chain links TRBV3-1 (or the pseudogene TRBV3-2) to TRBJ2-1, with a possible D match to TRBD2 (6 bases). The CDR3 consists of 16 residues. V was trimmed by 4 bases and J by 4 bases, leaving 17 bases between them. CDR1 is LGHDT and CDR2 is YNNKEL in the germline V gene (reference sequence). CDR3 residues: CASSPKGIGGYNEQFF. Here the CDR3 DNA reads TGTGCCAGCAGCCCGAAGGGAATTGGGGGGTACAATGAGCAGTTCTTC.